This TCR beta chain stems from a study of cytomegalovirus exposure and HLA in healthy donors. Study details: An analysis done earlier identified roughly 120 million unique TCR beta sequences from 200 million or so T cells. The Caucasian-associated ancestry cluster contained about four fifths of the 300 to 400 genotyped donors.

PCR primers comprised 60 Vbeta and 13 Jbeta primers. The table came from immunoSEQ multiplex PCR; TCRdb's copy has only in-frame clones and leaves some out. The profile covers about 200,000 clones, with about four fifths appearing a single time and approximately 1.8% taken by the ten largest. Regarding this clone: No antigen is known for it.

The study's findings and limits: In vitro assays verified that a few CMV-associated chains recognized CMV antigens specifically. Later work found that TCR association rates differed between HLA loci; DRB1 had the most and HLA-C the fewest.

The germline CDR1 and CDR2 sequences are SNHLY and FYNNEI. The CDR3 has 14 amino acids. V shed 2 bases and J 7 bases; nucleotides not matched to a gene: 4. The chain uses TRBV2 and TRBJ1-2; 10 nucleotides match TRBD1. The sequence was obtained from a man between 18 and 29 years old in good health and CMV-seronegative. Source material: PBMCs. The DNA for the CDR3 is TGTGCCAGCAGTGAACTGACAGGGGGCTTTGGCTACACCTTC. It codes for CASSELTGGFGYTF.